This T cell receptor beta chain was identified in a study of T cells in Graves' hyperthyroidism and ophthalmopathy. Trimming left V 0 bases short and J 2 bases short, with 3 bases between. The CDR3 runs to 13 residues. From germline, CDR1 is MGHDK and CDR2 SYGVNS. This clonotype appeared a single time. Its antigen is unidentified. Amplification yielded TCR beta CDR3 regions, with RNA transcripts as the source. TCR CDR3 regions were first amplified by RT-PCR with HTBI primers. In TCRdb, the multiplex PCR reads were re-called with MiXCR into one record per CDR3 protein. The sample holds 730,000 or so distinct CDR3 sequences, approximately 19% seen once. Study results and limitations: Most clonotypes that expanded in the thyroid above 0.001 also showed up in blood.

This chain joins TRBV25-1 and TRBJ2-3; no firm D call. Input material: blood. The TCR comes from a woman between 50 and 59 years old with Graves' hyperthyroidism that later progressed to Graves' ophthalmopathy. The CDR3 DNA is TGTGCCAGCAGTGAATATATCACAGATACGCAGTATTTT. It translates to CASSEYITDTQYF. The whole variable domain, remainder taken from reference TRBV25-1 and TRBJ2-3, is EADIYQTPRYLVIGTGKKITLECSQTMGHDKMYWYQQDPGMELHLIHYSYGVNSTEKGDLSSESTVSRIRTEHFPLTLESARPSHTSQYLCASSEYITDTQYFGPGTRLTVL.